This T cell receptor (beta chain) was obtained from a study of identical twins. TCRdb redid the calling of the 5' RACE reads with MiXCR, one entry per CDR3 protein. The sample consists of some 710,000 distinct CDR3 sequences, roughly 6% of them appearing once. Study-wide results and caveats: Cross-sectional statistics, not tracking of the same donors, supported the conclusions.

V lost 6 bases, J lost 1 base, and 1 base stayed unmatched. This CDR3 region has 12 residues. CDR1 and CDR2 from the germline V gene are SQVTM and ANQGSEA. As for this clonotype: Its antigen is undetermined.

The chain is built from TRBV29-1 and TRBJ2-5, with 8 bases lining up with TRBD1. This TCR derives from a man between 18 and 35 years old in good health. Input material: naive T cells sorted from blood. CDR3 region: CSVQGAQETQYF. The DNA for the CDR3 is TGCAGCGTCCAGGGGGCCCAAGAGACCCAGTACTTC.